Below, 31 T cell receptor beta chains from the same sample are listed, as sequenced in a study of cytomegalovirus exposure and HLA in healthy donors. The PCR made use of 60 Vbeta and 13 Jbeta primers. The assay was immunoSEQ multiplex PCR, and TCRdb's table has in-frame clones only and misses some. Here the sample spans over 150,000 clones, approximately 75% being singletons. The sample consisted of PBMCs. These receptors were taken from a man aged 30-40 years in good health and CMV-seropositive.

The chain recombines TRBV9 with TRBJ2-5; tentatively, D is TRBD1 (6 bases). Germline V gene sequence: CDR1 SGDLS, CDR2 YYNGEE. The CDR3 totals 15 residues. V was cut by 0 bases and J by 1 base, with 10 bases left in between. The CDR3 protein is CASSVATGPQETQYF. CDR3 nucleotides: TGTGCCAGCAGCGTAGCTACAGGGCCCCAAGAGACCCAGTACTTC.

The chain recombines TRBV4-1 with TRBJ1-2; TRBD1 might be the D (5 bases). This CDR3 is built from 16 residues. Trimming pared 1 base from V and 2 bases from J, leaving 14 bases between. Germline CDR1 reads MGHRA; CDR2 reads YSYEKL. The CDR3 is CASSQVPGLLNYGYTF. CDR3 DNA sequence: TGCGCCAGCAGCCAAGTCCCAGGGTTACTGAACTATGGCTACACCTTC.

The chain has TRBV28 and TRBJ2-7; 8 bases align to TRBD1. V shed 2 bases, J shed 4 bases, and the junction held 10 bases outside the gene matches. The CDR3 spans 16 residues. Germline values: CDR1 MDHEN, CDR2 SYDVKM. CDR3 region: CASSLLPPRGPYEQYF. The CDR3, as DNA: TGTGCCAGCAGTTTACTCCCCCCCAGGGGGCCTTACGAGCAGTACTTC.

V gene TRBV19 combines with J gene TRBJ1-5; D is unresolved. From germline, CDR1 is LNHDA and CDR2 SQIVND (reference sequence). Trimming took 8 bases from V and 0 from J, leaving 5 bases between them. CDR3 length equals 12 residues. The CDR3 DNA follows: TGTGCCAGTCAGAATAGCAATCAGCCCCAGCATTTT. It yields the protein CASQNSNQPQHF.

This clone was picked up a small number of times. The CDR3 sequence: CASSPTPAEAFF. In nucleotides, the CDR3 is TGTGCCAGCAGCCCCACTCCGGCTGAAGCTTTCTTT. The chain joins TRBV7-7 to TRBJ1-1; D not resolved. The V and J ends lost 5 bases and 6 bases respectively, with 10 bases between them. CDR3 length: 12 amino acids. Germline-derived CDR1 and CDR2 are SSHAT and FNYEAQ (reference sequence). The full variable domain, rest sourced from reference TRBV7-7 and TRBJ1-1, is GAGVSQSPRYKVTKRGQDVTLRCDPISSHATLYWYQQALGQGPEFLTYFNYEAQPDKSGLPSDRFSAERPEGSISTLTIQRTEQRDSAMYRCASSPTPAEAFFGQGTRLTVV.

The chain joins TRBV6-5 to TRBJ1-2; 9 bases align to TRBD1. This CDR3 contains 15 residues. Trimming took 5 bases from V and 3 from J; bases not matched to a gene: 7. Germline loops: CDR1 MNHEY, CDR2 SVGAGI. CDR3 loop: CASSPPGTGYYGYTF. CDR3 coding DNA: TGTGCCAGCAGTCCTCCCGGGACAGGGTACTATGGCTACACCTTC.

This clone showed up just a few times. V is TRBV29-1 and J is TRBJ2-3; no definite D call. The CDR3 loop spans 12 amino acids. Per germline, CDR1 SQVTM and CDR2 ANQGSEA. Trimming removed 4 bases from V and 0 bases from J, with 5 bases in between. DNA of the CDR3: TGCAGCGTTGTTGGCAGCACAGATACGCAGTATTTT. As protein: CSVVGSTDTQYF.

As DNA, the CDR3 is TGTGCCAGCAGCCGAGAGAGGGGGTTCCAGTTC. This translates into CASSRERGFQF. The chain uses TRBV12-1 and TRBJ2-7; the table's D call, TRBD1, has no DNA check behind it. TRBV12-1 is a pseudogene segment. CDR3 length: 11 residues.

As to this clone: Other nucleotide sequences from this sample produce the same CDR3. V is TRBV7-2 and J is TRBJ2-5; no clear D gene. Trimming stripped 3 bases from V and 2 bases from J, with 7 bases between. CDR3 length: 13 amino acids. CDR1 and CDR2 from the germline V gene are SGHTA and FQGNSA. In DNA form, the CDR3 reads TGTGCCAGCAGCTTTGGGCAGCAAGAGACCCAGTACTTC. As protein: CASSFGQQETQYF.

The chain is built from TRBV15 and TRBJ2-7; tentatively, D is TRBD1 (5 bases). The V gene lost 5 bases and the J gene lost 3 bases, with 14 bases spanning the gap. Germline values: CDR1 LNHNV, CDR2 YYDKDF (reference sequence). There are 14 residues in the CDR3. CDR3 sequence (DNA): TGTGCCACCAGCCTTGACAGAGGATACTACGAGCAGTACTTC. Amino acids: CATSLDRGYYEQYF.

The CDR3 loop is CASSPRDKTYEQYF. The CDR3 DNA is TGTGCCAGCAGTCCCCGGGACAAGACCTACGAGCAGTACTTC. The chain joins TRBV6-5 to TRBJ2-7; perhaps TRBD1 as D (6 bases). The CDR3 spans 14 residues. Germline assignment: CDR1 MNHEY and CDR2 SVGAGI. The ends were cut back, 5 bases at V and 2 bases at J, with 13 bases in the middle.

The CDR3 nucleotides are TGTGCCACCAGCAGAGATGGATGGGGCGCGAACACTGAAGCTTTCTTT. Translated, it gives CATSRDGWGANTEAFF. V usage is TRBV15 and J usage is TRBJ1-1; perhaps TRBD1 as D (5 bases). Germline lookup yields CDR1 LNHNV and CDR2 YYDKDF (reference sequence). V was pared by 0 bases and J by 1 base, with 12 bases between. There are 16 residues in the CDR3.

The chain is built from TRBV6-5 and TRBJ1-6, with D tentatively TRBD1 (6 bases). V gave up 6 bases and J gave up 7 bases, with 16 bases separating them. Per the germline V gene, CDR1 is MNHEY and CDR2 is SVGAGI. The CDR3 spans 15 residues. The CDR3 nucleotides are TGTGCCAGCAGACCCGGACAGTTCCCGAATTCACCCCTCCACTTT. As protein: CASRPGQFPNSPLHF.

The chain is built from TRBV4-3 and TRBJ2-3, with a possible D match to TRBD2 (5 bases). Germline lookup yields CDR1 LGHNA and CDR2 YSLEER. Deletions cut 4 bases from V and 2 bases from J, with 13 bases between. This CDR3 is built from 15 residues. In DNA, the CDR3 is TGCGCCAGCAGCCCGGTCCGAGACTACACAGATACGCAGTATTTT. Protein: CASSPVRDYTDTQYF.

This chain joins TRBV5-4 and TRBJ2-5; a possible D gene is TRBD2 (6 bases). Trimming took off 4 bases at V and 1 base at J, with 11 bases between the two ends. The CDR3 has 14 amino acids. CDR1 and CDR2 (germline): SGHNT, YYREEE (reference sequence). As DNA, the CDR3 is TGTGCCAGCAGCACGGGGGTCGTCCAAGAGACCCAGTACTTC. Its translation: CASSTGVVQETQYF.

The chain joins TRBV6-1 to TRBJ1-2; the D is unclear. V shed 7 bases and J shed 8 bases, with 20 bases lying between them. The length of the CDR3 is 14 residues. Germline V gene data show CDR1 as MNHNS and CDR2 as SASEGT. As DNA, the CDR3 is TGTGCCAGCACCCCCGAGCGAGGGATTAAGGGCTACACCTTC. Amino acids: CASTPERGIKGYTF.

This sequence joins TRBV7-6 and TRBJ2-1; the D gene is possibly TRBD1 (5 bases). V was cut by 1 base and J by 8 bases, with 21 bases left in between. This CDR3 has 17 amino acids. The germline V gene encodes CDR1 SGHVS and CDR2 FNYEAQ. The DNA of the CDR3 is TGTGCCAGCAGCTTAGAGGGTAGAGGCTGGGGCGTTGATGAGCAGTTCTTC. Translating gives CASSLEGRGWGVDEQFF.

This chain connects TRBV18 to TRBJ2-5; TRBD1 aligns across 7 bases. CDR1 KGHSH and CDR2 LQKENI come from the germline V gene. With 6 bases clipped from V and 5 bases from J, the junction kept 6 bases outside the gene matches. CDR3 size: 13 residues. The CDR3 sequence is CASSTGAKETQYF. The CDR3 DNA reads TGTGCCAGCTCTACAGGGGCTAAGGAGACCCAGTACTTC.

This sequence joins TRBV12-2 and TRBJ1-1; the tabulated D call, TRBD1, remains unverified against the DNA. TRBV12-2 is a known pseudogene. The CDR3 loop spans 17 amino acids. CDR3 amino acids: CASRSKAGARPNTEAFF. DNA for the CDR3: TGTGCAAGTCGCTCGAAGGCAGGGGCAAGGCCGAACACTGAAGCTTTCTTT.

This rearrangement joins TRBV7-6 to TRBJ1-1, with 8 bases aligning to TRBD1. Germline V gene sequence: CDR1 SGHVS, CDR2 FNYEAQ. The CDR3 runs to 14 residues. The J segment lost 5 bases and the V segment lost 9 bases, leaving 11 bases of the junction unmatched. DNA of the CDR3: TGTGCCAGACCGGGACAGGACCCTTGGACTGAAGCTTTCTTT. Amino acids: CARPGQDPWTEAFF. Looking up the rest from reference TRBV7-6 and TRBJ1-1 gives the full variable domain: GAGVSQSPRYKVTKRGQDVALRCDPISGHVSLYWYRQALGQGPEFLTYFNYEAQQDKSGLPNDRFSAERPEGSISTLTIQRTEQRDSAMYRCARPGQDPWTEAFFGQGTRLTVV.

The V call is TRBV7-9, the J call TRBJ1-3; D not certain. Trimming removed 3 bases from V and 4 bases from J, with 7 bases in between. Looked up from germline, CDR1 is SEHNR and CDR2 is FQNEAQ (reference sequence). The CDR3 contains 13 residues. In nucleotides, the CDR3 is TGTGCCAGCAGCTTTCGGAGGGGAAACACCATATATTTT. The encoded protein is CASSFRRGNTIYF.

The rearrangement joins TRBV28 to TRBJ1-4; 10 bases are a match to TRBD1. This CDR3 spans 14 amino acids. J lost 2 bases, V lost 8 bases, and 2 bases had no gene match. Germline CDR1 and CDR2: MDHEN and SYDVKM. In DNA, the CDR3 is TGTGCCAGCCGGGACAGGGGTACTAATGAAAAACTGTTTTTT. Its translation: CASRDRGTNEKLFF.

This clone was observed a few times. The rearrangement links TRBV2 to TRBJ2-3; unclear D gene. The V end was cut by 4 bases, the J end by 0 bases, with 11 bases between. The CDR3 covers 15 residues. From germline, CDR1 is SNHLY and CDR2 FYNNEI. The CDR3 here is CASSGRRSSTDTQYF. The CDR3 nucleotides are TGTGCCAGCAGTGGAAGACGGAGTAGCACAGATACGCAGTATTTT.

V gene TRBV6-5 combines with J gene TRBJ1-1; the D gene is possibly TRBD1 (6 bases). Germline values: CDR1 MNHEY, CDR2 SVGAGI. V was pared by 2 bases and J by 2 bases, with 12 bases between. The CDR3 totals 15 residues. The CDR3 protein is CASSYHRVQNTEAFF. The CDR3 bases are TGTGCCAGCAGTTACCACAGGGTTCAAAACACTGAAGCTTTCTTT.

The chain employs TRBV6-1 and TRBJ2-1; D unresolved. Germline CDR1 reads MNHNS; CDR2 reads SASEGT. The CDR3 is 14 amino acids. Trimming took off 2 bases at V and 9 bases at J, with 14 bases between the two ends. The CDR3 protein is CASSESLVSAEQFF. In DNA, the CDR3 is TGTGCCAGCAGTGAAAGTCTAGTTTCGGCTGAGCAGTTCTTC.

The V gene is TRBV5-4, the J gene TRBJ2-1, with a tentative D call TRBD1 (5 bases). The CDR3 consists of 13 residues. The germline V gene encodes CDR1 SGHNT and CDR2 YYREEE (reference sequence). V lost 2 bases and J lost 9, with 12 bases in between. CDR3 DNA sequence: TGTGCCAGCAGCTTTCCAGGGATCGGTGAGCAGTTCTTC. Its protein is CASSFPGIGEQFF.

V usage is TRBV19 and J usage is TRBJ1-2; D not certain. The CDR3 is 15 amino acids. Between the trimmed V and J ends, which lost 8 bases and 8 bases, there was a span of 24 bases. Germline CDR1 and CDR2: LNHDA and SQIVND (reference sequence). CDR3 region: CASQYPSASGLGYTF. As DNA, the CDR3 is TGTGCCAGTCAGTACCCATCGGCGAGCGGGTTGGGCTACACCTTC.

The chain links TRBV4-2 to TRBJ1-1; 8 nucleotides line up with TRBD1. This CDR3 spans 13 amino acids. With 4 bases clipped from V and 7 bases from J, the junction kept 5 bases outside the gene matches. Germline assignment: CDR1 LGHNA and CDR2 YNFKEQ. In DNA, the CDR3 is TGTGCCAGCAGCCGCCGACAGGGGATTGAAGCTTTCTTT. As protein: CASSRRQGIEAFF.

This clone was detected a few times. V usage is TRBV7-9 and J usage is TRBJ2-1; D may be TRBD2 (6 bases). Trimming cost V 4 bases and J 6 bases, with 25 bases left between them. Germline V gene data show CDR1 as SEHNR and CDR2 as FQNEAQ (reference sequence). The CDR3 has 18 amino acids. CDR3 sequence reads: CASSSARGSRPLGNEQFF. For the CDR3, the DNA is TGTGCCAGCAGCTCAGCTCGGGGGAGTCGGCCTTTGGGCAATGAGCAGTTCTTC. Variable domain in full (rest from reference TRBV7-9 and TRBJ2-1): DTGVSQNPRHKITKRGQNVTFRCDPISEHNRLYWYRQTLGQGPEFLTYFQNEAQLEKSRLLSDRFSAERPKGSFSTLEIQRTEQGDSAMYLCASSSARGSRPLGNEQFFGPGTRLTVL.

This chain joins TRBV6-1 and TRBJ2-1; no definite D call. Germline CDR1 is MNHNS and CDR2 is SASEGT. V was shortened by 6 bases and J by 8 bases, with 14 bases between the two germline ends. CDR3 length: 13 amino acids. The CDR3, as DNA: TGTGCCAGCAGGAGTCTAGATATCTATGAGCAGTTCTTC. The encoded protein is CASRSLDIYEQFF.

This chain uses TRBV9 with TRBJ2-3; 9 nucleotides agree with TRBD2. Per germline, CDR1 SGDLS and CDR2 YYNGEE. This CDR3 comprises 16 residues. The junction had 8 bases not matched to a gene; V was cut back by 3 bases and J by 3 bases. Here the CDR3 reads CASSGGGGRPTDTQYF. The CDR3 DNA sequence: TGTGCCAGCAGCGGCGGGGGGGGACGACCAACAGATACGCAGTATTTT.